These 26 T cell receptor beta chains were all obtained from the same sample, sequenced in a study of T cells after posttransplantation cyclophosphamide. Libraries were prepared by immunoSEQ multiplex PCR; TCRdb keeps only in-frame clonotypes and omits some of them. The repertoire holds under 35,000 clones, over 80% seen once, with roughly 0.26% in the top ten. Cells defined as naive were viable CD3+CD4+ or CD3+CD8+ and CCR7+CD45RA+CD45RO-CD95-CD27+CD28+. The sequenced sample was naive CD4+ T cells sorted from PBMCs. These receptors were obtained from a woman aged 55-70 years in good health, CMV-negative, and a related stem cell transplant donor.

The chain carries TRBV29-1 and TRBJ2-5; 12 bases fit TRBD2. Germline V lookup: CDR1 SQVTM, CDR2 ANQGSEA. This CDR3 is 15 amino acids long. The J segment lost 0 bases and the V segment lost 4 bases, leaving 3 bases of the junction unmatched. CDR3 region: CSVAGTSGYQETQYF. CDR3 DNA: TGCAGCGTTGCCGGGACTAGCGGGTACCAAGAGACCCAGTACTTC.

The chain links TRBV28 to TRBJ1-2; TRBD1 matches 8 bases. The CDR3 is 13 amino acids. Germline CDR1 and CDR2: MDHEN and SYDVKM. Trimming took 6 bases from V and 8 from J; bases not matched to a gene: 8. This CDR3 is CASRRQGNSGYTF. CDR3 coding DNA: TGTGCCAGCAGGCGACAGGGGAATAGCGGCTACACCTTC.

About this clone itself: The junction differs from germline at one of its ends, possibly a read error. This chain uses TRBV7-2 with TRBJ1-2; D remains unclear. Germline-derived CDR1 and CDR2 are SGHTA and FQGNSA. This CDR3 has 14 amino acids. The CDR3 loop reads CASSLGRQADGCTF. The DNA of the CDR3 is TGTGCCAGCAGCTTAGGTCGGCAGGCCGATGGCTGCACCTTC.

A remark on this clone: Sequence at one end of the junction differs from germline and may be a read error. The chain uses TRBV30 and TRBJ2-6; D is perhaps TRBD1 (7 bases). Germline-derived CDR1 and CDR2 are GTSNPN and SVGIG (reference sequence). This CDR3 region has 15 residues. This CDR3 is CAWSIRGAGANVPTF. The CDR3 DNA reads TGTGCCTGGAGTATCAGGGGGGCCGGGGCCAACGTCCCGACTTTC.

This sequence joins TRBV5-4 and TRBJ1-4, with 10 positions matching TRBD1. This CDR3 has 16 amino acids. V trimming: 4 bases; J trimming: 7 bases; junction bases outside the gene matches: 10. The V gene's germline CDR1 is SGHNT and CDR2 YYREEE (reference sequence). The CDR3 sequence: CASSPPPGTGVEKLFF. DNA for the CDR3: TGTGCCAGCAGCCCGCCTCCCGGGACAGGGGTTGAAAAACTGTTTTTT.

The rearrangement joins TRBV19 to TRBJ2-1; 7 positions match TRBD1. V trimming: 7 bases; J trimming: 1 base; junction bases outside the gene matches: 16. Germline V gives CDR1 LNHDA, CDR2 SQIVND (reference sequence). The CDR3 is 18 amino acids. The CDR3 protein is CASTSKPLDRSSYNEQFF. In DNA form, the CDR3 reads TGTGCCAGTACTAGTAAGCCGCTGGACAGGTCATCCTACAATGAGCAGTTCTTC.

The chain has TRBV7-2 and TRBJ2-5, with 9 positions matching TRBD1. The trim removed 2 bases at V and 5 bases at J, leaving 12 bases unmatched. Germline V CDR1 and CDR2: SGHTA, FQGNSA. The CDR3 is 17 residues long. CDR3 coding DNA: TGTGCCAGCAGCTTACGGGTTGCGGGACAGGGTCGGGAGACCCAGTACTTC. This encodes CASSLRVAGQGRETQYF.

The rearrangement uses TRBV7-2 and TRBJ1-1, with 7 nucleotides matching TRBD1. This CDR3 spans 14 amino acids. Germline CDR1 and CDR2: SGHTA and FQGNSA. V lost 1 base and J lost 4; bases outside the gene matches: 3. In nucleotides, the CDR3 is TGTGCCAGCAGCTTAGTCCGGGACAGCACTGAAGCTTTCTTT. Its translation: CASSLVRDSTEAFF. The variable domain in full, with the rest retrieved from reference TRBV7-2 and TRBJ1-1, is GAGVSQSPSNKVTEKGKDVELRCDPISGHTALYWYRQSLGQGLEFLIYFQGNSAPDKSGLPSDRFSAERTGGSVSTLTIQRTQQEDSAVYLCASSLVRDSTEAFFGQGTRLTVV.

This clone was recorded a few times. The CDR3 bases are TGTGCCAGCAGCGCTTCAGGGGGCTATGGCTACACCTTC. This codes for CASSASGGYGYTF. The rearrangement uses TRBV11-2 and TRBJ1-2; 7 bases are shared with TRBD1. V trimming: 5 bases; J trimming: 4 bases; junction bases outside the gene matches: 4. The CDR3 loop spans 13 amino acids. From germline, CDR1 is SGHAT and CDR2 FQNNGV. Using reference TRBV11-2 and TRBJ1-2 for the parts outside the CDR3, the full variable domain is EAGVAQSPRYKIIEKRQSVAFWCNPISGHATLYWYQQILGQGPKLLIQFQNNGVVDDSQLPKDRFSAERLKGVDSTLKIQPAKLEDSAVYLCASSASGGYGYTFGSGTRLTVV.

The chain couples TRBV5-4 to TRBJ2-1; 10 bases align to TRBD2. The CDR3 has 15 amino acids. Germline V CDR1 and CDR2: SGHNT, YYREEE (reference sequence). The V and J ends lost 3 bases and 4 bases, in that order; junction bases with no gene match: 4. The CDR3 region is CASSSSGGGYNEQFF. CDR3 nucleotides: TGTGCCAGCAGCTCGAGCGGGGGGGGTTACAATGAGCAGTTCTTC.

V is TRBV5-3 and J is TRBJ1-1; 9 nucleotides line up with TRBD1. TRBV5-3 counts as an open reading frame of uncertain function. Trimming removed 4 bases from V and 5 bases from J; junction bases left unmatched: 12. The CDR3 contains 16 residues. CDR3 protein: CARSPYRGRGWTEAFF. The CDR3 DNA follows: TGTGCCAGAAGCCCCTACAGGGGGCGCGGATGGACTGAAGCTTTCTTT.

This CDR3 is CATSRGGHSNSPLHF. The DNA of the CDR3 is TGTGCCACCAGCAGAGGGGGACACAGTAATTCACCCCTCCACTTT. This chain joins TRBV15 and TRBJ1-6, with D perhaps TRBD1 (6 bases). Germline V CDR1 and CDR2: LNHNV, YYDKDF (reference sequence). The CDR3 extends over 15 amino acids. The V and J ends lost 1 base and 6 bases respectively, with 10 bases between them.

The chain is built from TRBV5-4 and TRBJ2-1; 8 bases fit TRBD1. The J segment lost 8 bases and the V segment lost 4 bases, leaving 8 bases of the junction unmatched. The CDR3 has 14 amino acids. Germline CDR1 reads SGHNT; CDR2 reads YYREEE (reference sequence). CDR3 DNA: TGTGCCAGCAGCGTTGCAGGGGGCGCGTATGAGCAGTTCTTC. This encodes CASSVAGGAYEQFF.

The V and J genes are TRBV27 and TRBJ1-4, with D possibly matching TRBD1 (5 bases). Trimming took 5 bases from V and 4 from J, leaving 14 bases between them. The CDR3 extends over 15 amino acids. CDR1 MNHEY and CDR2 SMNVEV come from the germline V gene (reference sequence). The CDR3 protein is CASSRQTGFNEKLFF. DNA of the CDR3: TGTGCCAGCAGTCGACAAACAGGATTTAATGAAAAACTGTTTTTT.

The chain employs TRBV28 and TRBJ1-2; 8 bases line up with TRBD1. J gave up 4 bases and V 3 bases, and 4 bases lay outside the gene matches. CDR1 is MDHEN, CDR2 SYDVKM, per germline. The CDR3 covers 14 residues. The CDR3 reads CASSLGQAIYGYTF. For the CDR3, the DNA is TGTGCCAGCAGTTTGGGACAGGCCATCTATGGCTACACCTTC.

V is TRBV27 and J is TRBJ2-7; 9 bases align to TRBD1. J lost 5 bases, V lost 5 bases, and 7 bases had no gene match. The germline CDR1 and CDR2 sequences are MNHEY and SMNVEV (reference sequence). The CDR3 length is 14 residues. CDR3 region: CASSTQGAFNEQYF. CDR3 DNA: TGTGCCAGCAGTACACAGGGGGCATTCAACGAGCAGTACTTC.

This chain uses TRBV18 with TRBJ2-6; D ambiguous. The germline gives CDR1 KGHSH, CDR2 LQKENI. The CDR3 runs to 16 residues. Trimming cost V 3 bases and J 0 bases, with 9 bases left between them. CDR3 amino acids: CASSPSPGSGANVLTF. CDR3 DNA sequence: TGTGCCAGCTCACCGTCCCCAGGCTCTGGGGCCAACGTCCTGACTTTC.

This chain joins TRBV5-6 and TRBJ2-1; perhaps TRBD1 as D (8 bases). V was trimmed by 6 bases and J by 0 bases, leaving 16 bases between them. CDR3 size: 16 residues. Germline loops: CDR1 SGHDT, CDR2 YYEEEE. CDR3 sequence: CASIEQGGSSYNEQFF. The CDR3, as DNA: TGTGCCAGCATTGAACAGGGGGGGAGCTCCTACAATGAGCAGTTCTTC.

The CDR3: CASTLGGSVYGYTF. CDR3 DNA: TGTGCCAGCACCTTGGGGGGATCCGTCTATGGCTACACCTTC. The chain uses TRBV28 and TRBJ1-2, with D tentatively TRBD1 (5 bases). The V gene's germline CDR1 is MDHEN and CDR2 SYDVKM. The CDR3 runs to 14 residues. The ends were cut back, 7 bases at V and 4 bases at J, with 16 bases in the middle.

The chain is built from TRBV28 and TRBJ1-2; perhaps TRBD1 as D (5 bases). Trimming removed 4 bases from V and 1 base from J, with 13 bases in between. The CDR3 runs 15 residues. Per the germline V gene, CDR1 is MDHEN and CDR2 is SYDVKM. The DNA of the CDR3 is TGTGCCAGCAGTTCCGTCCTTCAGGGTAACTATGGCTACACCTTC. This gives the protein CASSSVLQGNYGYTF.

J is TRBJ2-5 and V is TRBV4-3; 12 bases fit TRBD2. The J call may be faulty, since TRBJ2-7 better matches the DNA end. CDR3 size: 17 residues. Germline values: CDR1 LGHNA, CDR2 YSLEER. CDR3 sequence: CASLPKGLAGYSYEQYF. CDR3 in DNA: TGCGCCAGTCTTCCAAAGGGACTAGCGGGTTACTCCTACGAGCAGTACTTC.

The chain has TRBV20-1 and TRBJ1-2, with D uncertain. Trimming stripped 7 bases from V and 0 bases from J, with 6 bases between. The CDR3 runs 11 residues. Germline CDR1 is DFQATT and CDR2 is SNEGSKA (reference sequence). The CDR3 DNA reads as TGCAGTGTCGTCCCTAACTATGGCTACACCTTC. Amino acids: CSVVPNYGYTF.

The gene calls are TRBV7-3 and TRBJ2-5; 8 bases are shared with TRBD2. Trimming cost V 5 bases and J 5 bases; bases outside gene matches: 7. The CDR3 totals 14 residues. In germline, CDR1 is SGHTA, CDR2 FQGTGA. The CDR3 reads CASSAAGAGETQYF. CDR3 in DNA: TGTGCCAGCAGCGCAGCGGGGGCTGGGGAGACCCAGTACTTC.

The chain couples TRBV5-4 to TRBJ2-2; TRBD2 aligns across 12 bases. The CDR3 loop spans 16 amino acids. V trimming: 0 bases; J trimming: 5 bases; junction bases outside the gene matches: 2. Germline V gene data show CDR1 as SGHNT and CDR2 as YYREEE (reference sequence). Here the CDR3 DNA reads TGTGCCAGCAGCTTGGTTCTAGCGGGAGGGACCGGGGAGCTGTTTTTT. It specifies CASSLVLAGGTGELFF.

The chain joins TRBV5-1 to TRBJ1-2, with D uncertain. The CDR3 spans 14 residues. Looked up from germline, CDR1 is SGHRS and CDR2 is YFSETQ. V was clipped by 2 bases and J by 0 bases, with 8 bases between them. CDR3: CASSLNGANYGYTF. DNA of the CDR3: TGCGCCAGCAGCTTAAATGGAGCTAACTATGGCTACACCTTC.

The V call is TRBV7-2, the J call TRBJ2-3; a weak D match, TRBD1 (5 bases). This CDR3 has 19 residues. CDR1 and CDR2 from the germline V gene are SGHTA and FQGNSA. Trimming took 5 bases from V and 4 from J, leaving 28 bases between them. Written as DNA, the CDR3 is TGTGCCAGCAGCAAGGGTCCTGGGGCCTGGAGTATTGTGTCAGATACGCAGTATTTT. Encoded protein: CASSKGPGAWSIVSDTQYF. Supplemented by reference TRBV7-2 and TRBJ2-3, the full variable domain reads GAGVSQSPSNKVTEKGKDVELRCDPISGHTALYWYRQSLGQGLEFLIYFQGNSAPDKSGLPSDRFSAERTGGSVSTLTIQRTQQEDSAVYLCASSKGPGAWSIVSDTQYFGPGTRLTVL.